This TCR beta chain was retrieved from a study of CD8 T cells in ankylosing spondylitis. Study conclusions and caveats: Prior literature has documented some motif variants in synovial fluid and blood from reactive arthritis. Seemingly characteristic of ankylosing spondylitis blood was a TCR beta motif consisting of eight highly homologous variants. Clones linked to disease were reported to show significant enrichment in matched ankylosing spondylitis synovial fluid.

V was trimmed by 0 bases and J by 0 bases, leaving 7 bases between them. Looked up from germline, CDR1 is SGDLS and CDR2 is YYNGEE. The CDR3 extends over 14 amino acids. Worth noting for this clonotype: What it binds is unknown.

TCRdb ran MiXCR on the 5' RACE reads and lists one entry per CDR3 protein. This table holds hundreds of thousands of distinct CDR3 sequences, roughly 12% found once. Sequenced sample: blood, either unsorted or a sorted T cell fraction (not recorded which). The origin of this receptor is a male donor with ankylosing spondylitis. The rearrangement uses TRBV9 and TRBJ2-7; D gene ambiguous. CDR3 DNA sequence: TGTGCCAGCAGCGTAGATTACAGCTCCTACGAGCAGTACTTC. This gives the protein CASSVDYSSYEQYF. The whole variable domain, filled in from reference TRBV9 and TRBJ2-7, reads DSGVTQTPKHLITATGQRVTLRCSPRSGDLSVYWYQQSLDQGLQFLIQYYNGEERAKGNILERFSAQQFPDLHSELNLSSLELGDSALYFCASSVDYSSYEQYFGPGTRLTVT.